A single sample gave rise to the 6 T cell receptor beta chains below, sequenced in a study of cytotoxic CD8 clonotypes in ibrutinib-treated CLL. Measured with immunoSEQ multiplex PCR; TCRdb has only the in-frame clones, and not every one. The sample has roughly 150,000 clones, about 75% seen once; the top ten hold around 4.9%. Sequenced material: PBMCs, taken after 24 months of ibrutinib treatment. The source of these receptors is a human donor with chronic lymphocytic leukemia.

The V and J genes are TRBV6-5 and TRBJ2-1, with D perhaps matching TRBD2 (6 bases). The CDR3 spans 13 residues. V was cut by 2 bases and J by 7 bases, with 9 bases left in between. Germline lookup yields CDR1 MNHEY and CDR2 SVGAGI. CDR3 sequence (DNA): TGTGCCAGCAGTTACGTCGCGGGGAATGAGCAGTTCTTC. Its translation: CASSYVAGNEQFF.

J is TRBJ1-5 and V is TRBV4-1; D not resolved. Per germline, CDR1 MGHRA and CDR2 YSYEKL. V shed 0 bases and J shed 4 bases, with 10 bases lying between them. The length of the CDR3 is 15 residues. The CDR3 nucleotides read TGCGCCAGCAGCCAAGACCAAAGGGCGAATCAGCCCCAGCATTTT. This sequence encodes CASSQDQRANQPQHF.

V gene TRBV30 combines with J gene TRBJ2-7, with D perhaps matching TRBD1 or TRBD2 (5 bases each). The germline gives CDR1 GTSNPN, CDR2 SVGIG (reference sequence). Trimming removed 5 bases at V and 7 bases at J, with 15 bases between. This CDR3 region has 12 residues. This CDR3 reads CAWARDGREQYF. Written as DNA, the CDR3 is TGTGCCTGGGCCCGGGACGGCCGGGAGCAGTACTTC.

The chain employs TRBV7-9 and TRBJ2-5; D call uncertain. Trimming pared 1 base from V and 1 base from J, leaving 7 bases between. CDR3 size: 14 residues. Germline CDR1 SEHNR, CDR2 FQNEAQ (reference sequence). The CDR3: CASSLGRLQETQYF. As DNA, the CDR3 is TGTGCCAGCAGCTTAGGGCGGCTCCAAGAGACCCAGTACTTC.

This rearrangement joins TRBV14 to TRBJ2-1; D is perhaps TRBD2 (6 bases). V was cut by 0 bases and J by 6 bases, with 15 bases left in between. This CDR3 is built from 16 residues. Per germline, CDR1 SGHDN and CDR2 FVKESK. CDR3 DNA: TGTGCCAGCAGCCAAGATCCCGGGACTCAGGGCAATGAGCAGTTCTTC. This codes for CASSQDPGTQGNEQFF.

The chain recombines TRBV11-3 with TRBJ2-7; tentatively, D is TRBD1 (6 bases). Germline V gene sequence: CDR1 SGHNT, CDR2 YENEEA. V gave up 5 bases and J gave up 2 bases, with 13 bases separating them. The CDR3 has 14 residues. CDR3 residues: CASSPTGHPYEQYF. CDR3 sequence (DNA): TGTGCCAGCAGCCCTACGGGACATCCCTACGAGCAGTACTTC.